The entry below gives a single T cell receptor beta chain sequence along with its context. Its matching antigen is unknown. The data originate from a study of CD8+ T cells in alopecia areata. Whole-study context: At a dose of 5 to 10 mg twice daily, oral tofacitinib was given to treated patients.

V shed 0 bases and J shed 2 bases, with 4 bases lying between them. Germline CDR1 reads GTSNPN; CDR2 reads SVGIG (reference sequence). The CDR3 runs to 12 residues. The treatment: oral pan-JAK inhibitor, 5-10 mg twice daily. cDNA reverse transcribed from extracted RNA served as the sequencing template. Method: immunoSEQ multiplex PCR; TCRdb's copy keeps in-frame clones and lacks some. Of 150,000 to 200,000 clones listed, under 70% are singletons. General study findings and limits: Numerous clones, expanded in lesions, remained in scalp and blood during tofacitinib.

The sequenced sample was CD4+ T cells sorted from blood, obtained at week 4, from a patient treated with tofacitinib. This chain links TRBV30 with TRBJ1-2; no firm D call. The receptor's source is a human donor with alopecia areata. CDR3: CAWSVENYGYTF. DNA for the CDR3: TGTGCCTGGAGTGTAGAAAACTATGGCTACACCTTC.